Listed below are T cell receptor beta chains from one sample, sequenced in a study of PD-1 blockade in classical Hodgkin lymphoma. Sequencing was performed with immunoSEQ multiplex PCR; in TCRdb, only in-frame clones are kept and a portion is missing. In the table there are 70,000 or so clones, 93% of which are singletons. The sample consisted of peripheral blood mononuclear cells (PBMCs). All receptors derive from a human donor with classical Hodgkin lymphoma. The CDR3 runs from the conserved cysteine through the conserved F or W. The order of the fields is J gene, clone size, V gene, D gene, CDR3 protein, CDR3 DNA. The D gene is left open where the match is weak. Expanded clones are given a class, and other clones once, few, many or no size at all.

>TRBJ2-5|-|TRBV7-9|-
CASSLRSAIKETQYF
TGTGCCAGCAGCTTAAGGTCTGCGATTAAAGAGACCCAGTACTTC
>TRBJ1-4|-|TRBV5-6|TRBD1
CASSLPGTDDEKLFF
TGTGCCAGCAGCCTACCCGGGACAGATGATGAAAAACTGTTTTTT
>TRBJ1-1|-|TRBV5-1|TRBD1
CASKRSGQMNTEAFF
TGCGCCAGCAAAAGGTCGGGACAGATGAACACTGAAGCTTTCTTT
>TRBJ2-7|-|TRBV15|-
CATSRDPLAEQYF
TGTGCCACCAGCAGAGATCCCCTAGCGGAGCAGTACTTC
>TRBJ1-2|once|TRBV5-4|-
CASSLTETYGYTF
TGTGCCAGCAGCTTGACTGAGACCTATGGCTACACCTTC
>TRBJ1-2|-|TRBV6-5|-
CASTLTGELNGYTF
TGTGCCAGCACTTTGACAGGAGAACTAAATGGCTACACCTTC
>TRBJ2-7|-|TRBV7-2|-
CASSRGRGLLYEQYF
TGTGCCAGCAGCCGCGGGCGGGGGCTCCTCTACGAGCAGTACTTC
>TRBJ2-5|-|TRBV9|TRBD2
CASSPAGGLRETQYF
TGTGCCAGCAGCCCTGCGGGGGGGCTTAGAGAGACCCAGTACTTC
>TRBJ2-5|-|TRBV9|-
CASSVGISVGETQYF
TGTGCCAGCAGCGTAGGGATCTCGGTGGGGGAGACCCAGTACTTC
>TRBJ1-2|-|TRBV30|TRBD1
CAWSAGQGGYGYTF
TGTGCCTGGAGCGCCGGACAGGGTGGCTATGGCTACACCTTC
>TRBJ1-2|-|TRBV7-9|TRBD1
CASSDFGRGQGVYYGYTF
TGTGCCAGCAGCGACTTTGGAAGGGGACAGGGGGTTTACTATGGCTACACCTTC
>TRBJ2-1|-|TRBV30|-
CAWRFGKANEQFF
TGTGCCTGGAGGTTTGGGAAGGCGAATGAGCAGTTCTTC
>TRBJ2-1|-|TRBV6-1|TRBD2
CASSVGLAGASYNEQFF
TGTGCCAGCAGTGTCGGACTAGCGGGGGCCTCCTACAATGAGCAGTTCTTC
>TRBJ2-3|-|TRBV9|-
CASRSGSTDTQYF
TGTGCCAGCAGAAGCGGGAGCACAGATACGCAGTATTTT
>TRBJ2-3|once|TRBV7-9|TRBD2
CASSLRLAGPQDTQYF
TGTGCCAGCAGCTTACGACTAGCGGGGCCTCAGGATACGCAGTATTTT
>TRBJ2-1|-|TRBV7-2|-
CASSLDVLRVYEQFF
TGTGCCAGCAGCTTAGACGTCCTTCGGGTTTATGAGCAGTTCTTC
>TRBJ2-5|-|TRBV9|TRBD1
CASSTTGAWETQYF
TGTGCCAGCAGCACGACAGGGGCCTGGGAGACCCAGTACTTC
>TRBJ2-6|once|TRBV19|TRBD1
CASNPAGGSGANVLTF
TGTGCCAGTAACCCCGCAGGGGGCTCTGGGGCCAACGTCCTGACTTTC
>TRBJ2-1|-|TRBV2|TRBD1
CASSRGQGPAVNEQFF
TGTGCCAGCAGTCGTGGACAGGGGCCGGCCGTCAATGAGCAGTTCTTC
>TRBJ2-7|-|TRBV11-2|-
CASSLKGFNEQYF
TGTGCCAGCAGCTTAAAGGGGTTCAACGAGCAGTACTTC
>TRBJ2-3|-|TRBV19|TRBD2
CASSPGVAGYTDTQYF
TGTGCCAGTAGCCCAGGGGTAGCGGGATACACAGATACGCAGTATTTT
>TRBJ2-2|-|TRBV7-2|TRBD1
CASSLAPVGQGGGELFF
TGTGCCAGCAGCTTAGCTCCTGTCGGACAGGGCGGCGGGGAGCTGTTTTTT
>TRBJ2-5|-|TRBV19|-
CATRPQGRGLSETQYF
TGTGCCACCAGGCCCCAGGGTAGGGGGTTGTCGGAGACCCAGTACTTC
>TRBJ1-6|-|TRBV6-5|-
CASSYSNSPLHF
TGTGCCAGCAGTTACAGCAATTCACCCCTCCACTTT
>TRBJ2-2|-|TRBV2|TRBD1
CAIGTGGVAGELFF
TGTGCCATTGGGACAGGAGGGGTTGCCGGGGAGCTGTTTTTT
>TRBJ2-3|-|TRBV2|-
CASSVHGGQGDTQYF
TGTGCCAGCAGTGTCCACGGGGGGCAGGGAGATACGCAGTATTTT
>TRBJ1-4|once|TRBV7-9|-
CASSLVVGGEKLFF
TGTGCCAGCAGCTTAGTTGTCGGGGGTGAAAAACTGTTTTTT
>TRBJ1-4|few|TRBV7-9|-
CASSLGDSSEKLFF
TGTGCCAGCAGCTTAGGAGACAGTAGTGAAAAACTGTTTTTT